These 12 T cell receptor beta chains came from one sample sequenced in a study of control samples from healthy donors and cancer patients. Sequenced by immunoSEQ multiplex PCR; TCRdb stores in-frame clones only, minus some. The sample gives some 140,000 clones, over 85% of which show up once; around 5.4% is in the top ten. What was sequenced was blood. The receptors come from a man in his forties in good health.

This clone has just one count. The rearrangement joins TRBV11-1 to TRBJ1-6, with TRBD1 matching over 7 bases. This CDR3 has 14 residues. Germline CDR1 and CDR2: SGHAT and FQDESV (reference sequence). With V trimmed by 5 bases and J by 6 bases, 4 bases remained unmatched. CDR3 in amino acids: CASSTTGTNSPLHF. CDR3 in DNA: TGTGCCAGCAGCACGACAGGGACTAATTCACCCCTCCACTTT.

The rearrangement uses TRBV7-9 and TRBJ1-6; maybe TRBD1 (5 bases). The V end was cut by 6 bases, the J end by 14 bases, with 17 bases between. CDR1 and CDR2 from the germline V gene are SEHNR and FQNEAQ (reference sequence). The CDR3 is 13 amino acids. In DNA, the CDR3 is TGTGCCAGCAGAGGAGGCCCCGGGGGGGCCCTCCACTTT. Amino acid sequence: CASRGGPGGALHF. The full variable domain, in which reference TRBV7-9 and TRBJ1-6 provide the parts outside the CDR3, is DTGVSQNPRHKITKRGQNVTFRCDPISEHNRLYWYRQTLGQGPEFLTYFQNEAQLEKSRLLSDRFSAERPKGSFSTLEIQRTEQGDSAMYLCASRGGPGGALHFGNGTRLTVT.

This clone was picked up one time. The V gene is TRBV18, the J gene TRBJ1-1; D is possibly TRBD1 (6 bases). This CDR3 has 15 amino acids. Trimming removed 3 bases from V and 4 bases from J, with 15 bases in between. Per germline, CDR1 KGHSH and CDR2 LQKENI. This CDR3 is CASSPSSGVSTEAFF. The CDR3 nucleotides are TGTGCCAGCTCACCTTCGTCAGGGGTGAGCACTGAAGCTTTCTTT.

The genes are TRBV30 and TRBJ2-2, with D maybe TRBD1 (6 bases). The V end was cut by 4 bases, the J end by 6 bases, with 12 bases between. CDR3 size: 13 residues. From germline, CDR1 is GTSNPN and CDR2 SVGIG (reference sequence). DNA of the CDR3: TGTGCCTGGACCCCAACAGGGTCCGGGGAGCTGTTTTTT. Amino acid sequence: CAWTPTGSGELFF.

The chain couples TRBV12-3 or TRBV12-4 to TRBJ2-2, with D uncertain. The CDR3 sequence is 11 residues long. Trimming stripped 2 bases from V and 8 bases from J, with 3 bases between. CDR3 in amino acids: CASSLRGELFF. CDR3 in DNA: TGTGCCAGCAGTTTACGGGGGGAGCTGTTTTTT.

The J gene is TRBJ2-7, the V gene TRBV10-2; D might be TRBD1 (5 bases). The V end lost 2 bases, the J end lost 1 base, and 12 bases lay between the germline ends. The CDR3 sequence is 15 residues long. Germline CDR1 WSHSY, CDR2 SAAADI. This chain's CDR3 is CASSETGSASYEQYF. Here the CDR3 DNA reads TGCGCCAGCAGTGAGACAGGTTCTGCTTCCTACGAGCAGTACTTC.

The CDR3 sequence: CASSPTTGRGVNQPQHF. CDR3 nucleotides: TGTGCCAGCAGTCCTACAACAGGGAGAGGGGTCAATCAGCCCCAGCATTTT. The J gene is TRBJ1-5, the V gene TRBV3-1 (or the pseudogene TRBV3-2), with a weak D call TRBD1 (6 bases). Germline lookup yields CDR1 LGHDT and CDR2 YNNKEL (reference sequence). V was cut by 6 bases and J by 3 bases, with 21 bases left in between. The CDR3 runs 17 residues.

In DNA, the CDR3 is TGTGCCAGTAGTAGTGGGCTTTTTTACGAGCAGTACTTC. Protein: CASSSGLFYEQYF. The rearrangement links TRBV19 to TRBJ2-7; D is ambiguous. Per germline, CDR1 LNHDA and CDR2 SQIVND (reference sequence). The V end was cut by 4 bases, the J end by 4 bases, with 11 bases between. This CDR3 is 13 amino acids long. Variable domain in full (rest from reference TRBV19 and TRBJ2-7): DGGITQSPKYLFRKEGQNVTLSCEQNLNHDAMYWYRQDPGQGLRLIYYSQIVNDFQKGDIAEGYSVSREKKESFPLTVTSAQKNPTAFYLCASSSGLFYEQYFGPGTRLTVT.

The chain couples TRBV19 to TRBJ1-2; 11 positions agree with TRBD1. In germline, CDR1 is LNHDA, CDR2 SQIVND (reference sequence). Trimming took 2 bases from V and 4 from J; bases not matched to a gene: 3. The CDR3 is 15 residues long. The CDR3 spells CASSIRTGGGYGYTF. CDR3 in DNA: TGTGCCAGTAGTATAAGGACAGGGGGCGGCTATGGCTACACCTTC.

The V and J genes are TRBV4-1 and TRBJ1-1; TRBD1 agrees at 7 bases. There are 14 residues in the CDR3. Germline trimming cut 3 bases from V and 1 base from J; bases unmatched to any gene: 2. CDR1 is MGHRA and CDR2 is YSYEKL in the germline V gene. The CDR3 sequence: CASSQRTGNTEAFF. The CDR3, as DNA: TGCGCCAGCAGCCAGAGGACAGGGAACACTGAAGCTTTCTTT.

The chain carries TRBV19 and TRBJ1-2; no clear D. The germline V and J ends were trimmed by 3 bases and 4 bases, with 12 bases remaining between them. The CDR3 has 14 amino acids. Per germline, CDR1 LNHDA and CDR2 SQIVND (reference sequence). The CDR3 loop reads CASSIGRTPYGYTF. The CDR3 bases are TGTGCCAGTAGTATCGGTAGGACCCCCTATGGCTACACCTTC. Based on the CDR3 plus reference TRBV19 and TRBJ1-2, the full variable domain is DGGITQSPKYLFRKEGQNVTLSCEQNLNHDAMYWYRQDPGQGLRLIYYSQIVNDFQKGDIAEGYSVSREKKESFPLTVTSAQKNPTAFYLCASSIGRTPYGYTFGSGTRLTVV.

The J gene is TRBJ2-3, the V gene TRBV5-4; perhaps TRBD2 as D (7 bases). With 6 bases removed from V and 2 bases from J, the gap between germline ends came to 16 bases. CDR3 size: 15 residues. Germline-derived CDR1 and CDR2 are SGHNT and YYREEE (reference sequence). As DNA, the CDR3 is TGTGCCAGCACCCTGTGGGGGGGGCACACAGATACGCAGTATTTT. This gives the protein CASTLWGGHTDTQYF.